These T cell receptor beta chains were read from a single sample in a study of T-cell reconstitution after alpha-beta-depleted transplantation in children. From the PCR reads, TCRdb called clonotypes with MiXCR, one entry per CDR3 protein. This table holds 200,000 or so distinct CDR3 sequences, roughly 6% found once. Sequencing was performed on PBMCs, taken before TCRalphabeta/CD19-depleted stem cell transplant. These receptors originate from a girl in the first two years of life with combined immunodeficiency, due to receive a stem cell transplant. Each CDR3 is given with its conserved first and last residue. Fields, in order: J gene, clone size, D gene, V gene, CDR3 protein, CDR3 DNA. The D gene is left open where the match is weak. Clone size is stated in some rows and not others, as once, few, many or a class when expanded.

j_call: TRBJ2-1
clone_size: many
d_call: -
v_call: TRBV29-1
cdr3_aa: CSVEGDNYNEQFF
cdr3_nt: TGCAGCGTTGAAGGTGACAACTACAATGAGCAGTTCTTC

j_call: TRBJ2-7
clone_size: many
d_call: -
v_call: TRBV29-1
cdr3_aa: CSVEDRESYEQYF
cdr3_nt: TGCAGCGTTGAAGATCGTGAAAGCTACGAGCAGTACTTC

j_call: TRBJ2-5
clone_size: many
d_call: -
v_call: TRBV4-1
cdr3_aa: CASSRAGTPQETQYF
cdr3_nt: TGCGCCAGCAGCCGGGCTGGGACTCCACAAGAGACCCAGTACTTC

j_call: TRBJ2-2
clone_size: many
d_call: TRBD2
v_call: TRBV10-3
cdr3_aa: CAIMAGRARGTGELFF
cdr3_nt: TGTGCCATCATGGCCGGGAGGGCCCGTGGGACCGGGGAGCTGTTTTTT

j_call: TRBJ2-3
clone_size: many
d_call: -
v_call: TRBV7-8
cdr3_aa: CASSSLSTDTQYF
cdr3_nt: TGTGCCAGCAGCTCTCTGAGTACAGATACGCAGTATTTT

j_call: TRBJ2-2
clone_size: many
d_call: -
v_call: TRBV29-1
cdr3_aa: CSATGTSYTGELFF
cdr3_nt: TGCAGCGCCACCGGGACTTCTTACACCGGGGAGCTGTTTTTT

j_call: TRBJ2-7
clone_size: few
d_call: TRBD2
v_call: TRBV5-1
cdr3_aa: CASSLGSGRPSYEQYF
cdr3_nt: TGCGCCAGCAGCTTGGGAAGCGGGAGGCCCTCCTACGAGCAGTACTTC

j_call: TRBJ2-1
clone_size: -
d_call: -
v_call: TRBV20-1
cdr3_aa: CSAKTRVNEQFF
cdr3_nt: TGCAGTGCAAAAACTCGGGTGAATGAGCAGTTCTTC

j_call: TRBJ2-5
clone_size: few
d_call: TRBD1
v_call: TRBV5-1
cdr3_aa: CASSFTPTGEGETQYF
cdr3_nt: TGCGCCAGCAGCTTTACCCCGACAGGGGAAGGGGAGACCCAGTACTTC

j_call: TRBJ2-1
clone_size: many
d_call: -
v_call: TRBV7-2
cdr3_aa: CASSSLGQGVGQFF
cdr3_nt: TGTGCCAGCAGCTCTCTTGGCCAGGGCGTTGGGCAGTTCTTC

j_call: TRBJ2-5
clone_size: many
d_call: -
v_call: TRBV7-6
cdr3_aa: CASSLYHRETQETQYF
cdr3_nt: TGTGCCAGCAGCTTGTATCACAGGGAAACCCAAGAGACCCAGTACTTC

j_call: TRBJ2-1
clone_size: many
d_call: TRBD2
v_call: TRBV9
cdr3_aa: CASSVFPGLATNEQFF
cdr3_nt: TGTGCCAGCAGCGTCTTCCCGGGACTAGCTACGAATGAGCAGTTCTTC

j_call: TRBJ2-5
clone_size: many
d_call: TRBD2
v_call: TRBV28
cdr3_aa: CASSLKREREETQYF
cdr3_nt: TGTGCCAGCAGTTTGAAGCGGGAGCGGGAGGAGACCCAGTACTTC

j_call: TRBJ2-5
clone_size: many
d_call: TRBD2
v_call: TRBV7-9
cdr3_aa: CASSSLAGGPKGETQYF
cdr3_nt: TGTGCCAGCAGCTCACTAGCGGGGGGGCCGAAGGGTGAGACCCAGTACTTC

j_call: TRBJ2-5
clone_size: -
d_call: TRBD2
v_call: TRBV7-9
cdr3_aa: CAIGPWTSGRRGTQYF
cdr3_nt: TGTGCCATCGGCCCTTGGACTAGCGGAAGAAGAGGGACCCAGTACTTC

j_call: TRBJ2-1
clone_size: many
d_call: TRBD2
v_call: TRBV7-2
cdr3_aa: CASQRDYRWNNEQFF
cdr3_nt: TGTGCCAGCCAGCGGGACTACCGTTGGAACAATGAGCAGTTCTTC

j_call: TRBJ2-7
clone_size: many
d_call: TRBD2
v_call: TRBV20-1
cdr3_aa: CSALSAGDPIYEQYF
cdr3_nt: TGCAGTGCTCTCTCAGCGGGGGATCCTATTTACGAGCAGTACTTC

j_call: TRBJ2-1
clone_size: many
d_call: TRBD1
v_call: TRBV20-1
cdr3_aa: CRGQGNYNEQFF
cdr3_nt: TGCAGGGGACAGGGGAATTACAATGAGCAGTTCTTC

j_call: TRBJ1-2
clone_size: many
d_call: -
v_call: TRBV29-1
cdr3_aa: CSGGVNDYGYTF
cdr3_nt: TGCAGCGGAGGGGTTAACGACTATGGCTACACCTTC

j_call: TRBJ2-1
clone_size: -
d_call: -
v_call: TRBV18
cdr3_aa: CASSAREGTRGYNEQFF
cdr3_nt: TGTGCCAGCTCGGCGCGCGAGGGGACCCGAGGCTATAATGAGCAGTTCTTC

j_call: TRBJ2-7
clone_size: few
d_call: -
v_call: TRBV28
cdr3_aa: CASSFGLLGEQYF
cdr3_nt: TGTGCCAGCAGTTTCGGGTTGTTGGGCGAGCAGTACTTC

j_call: TRBJ2-5
clone_size: few
d_call: -
v_call: TRBV28
cdr3_aa: CATIRSDSETQYF
cdr3_nt: TGTGCCACCATACGATCGGACTCAGAGACCCAGTACTTC

j_call: TRBJ2-1
clone_size: few
d_call: TRBD2
v_call: TRBV4-1
cdr3_aa: CASSQGPRLAGGPTGNEQFF
cdr3_nt: TGCGCCAGCAGCCAAGGCCCTCGACTAGCGGGAGGGCCAACAGGGAATGAGCAGTTCTTC

j_call: TRBJ2-1
clone_size: -
d_call: -
v_call: TRBV7-2
cdr3_aa: CASSLFWIYNEQFF
cdr3_nt: TGTGCCAGCAGCTTATTCTGGATTTACAATGAGCAGTTCTTC

j_call: TRBJ1-2
clone_size: many
d_call: -
v_call: TRBV7-2
cdr3_aa: CASSLEWSGGYGYTF
cdr3_nt: TGTGCCAGCAGCTTAGAATGGTCTGGTGGCTATGGCTACACCTTC

j_call: TRBJ2-5
clone_size: many
d_call: TRBD1
v_call: TRBV5-5
cdr3_aa: CASSTKKNRGRPQETQYF
cdr3_nt: TGTGCCAGCAGCACGAAAAAGAACAGGGGGCGCCCCCAAGAGACCCAGTACTTC

j_call: TRBJ2-1
clone_size: many
d_call: TRBD2
v_call: TRBV7-9
cdr3_aa: CASSPSGSSYNEQFF
cdr3_nt: TGTGCCAGCAGCCCGAGCGGGAGCTCCTACAATGAGCAGTTCTTC

j_call: TRBJ2-7
clone_size: many
d_call: -
v_call: TRBV27
cdr3_aa: CASSLSSRPPYEQYF
cdr3_nt: TGTGCCAGCAGTTTATCCTCCAGGCCGCCCTACGAGCAGTACTTC

j_call: TRBJ2-7
clone_size: many
d_call: TRBD2
v_call: TRBV7-3
cdr3_aa: CASSLAGGNYEQYF
cdr3_nt: TGTGCCAGCAGCCTAGCGGGGGGGAACTACGAGCAGTACTTC

j_call: TRBJ2-5
clone_size: few
d_call: -
v_call: TRBV12-3/TRBV12-4
cdr3_aa: CASSFDSTQETQYF
cdr3_nt: TGTGCCAGCAGTTTTGACAGCACTCAAGAGACCCAGTACTTC

j_call: TRBJ1-2
clone_size: many
d_call: TRBD1
v_call: TRBV29-1
cdr3_aa: CSVDGDSYYGYTF
cdr3_nt: TGCAGCGTTGACGGGGACAGCTACTATGGCTACACCTTC

j_call: TRBJ2-1
clone_size: many
d_call: -
v_call: TRBV20-1
cdr3_aa: CSARPSSYNEQFF
cdr3_nt: TGCAGTGCTCGGCCGAGCTCCTACAATGAGCAGTTCTTC

j_call: TRBJ2-3
clone_size: many
d_call: -
v_call: TRBV5-1
cdr3_aa: CASSLTVPGLLMDTQYF
cdr3_nt: TGCGCCAGCAGTTTAACGGTGCCGGGACTCCTTATGGATACGCAGTATTTT

j_call: TRBJ2-1
clone_size: many
d_call: -
v_call: TRBV20-1
cdr3_aa: CSAGTGSSYNEQFF
cdr3_nt: TGCAGTGCTGGTACAGGGAGCTCCTACAATGAGCAGTTCTTC

j_call: TRBJ2-6
clone_size: -
d_call: -
v_call: TRBV7-8
cdr3_aa: CASSLAGAYSSGANVLTF
cdr3_nt: TGTGCCAGCAGCTTAGCGGGAGCCTACAGCTCTGGGGCCAACGTCCTGACTTTC

j_call: TRBJ2-7
clone_size: many
d_call: -
v_call: TRBV11-2
cdr3_aa: CASSSGVEQYF
cdr3_nt: TGTGCCAGCAGCTCTGGGGTTGAGCAGTACTTC

j_call: TRBJ2-7
clone_size: many
d_call: -
v_call: TRBV20-1
cdr3_aa: CSAMGGTYEQYF
cdr3_nt: TGCAGTGCTATGGGCGGTACCTACGAGCAGTACTTC

j_call: TRBJ2-4
clone_size: many
d_call: -
v_call: TRBV6-5
cdr3_aa: CASSYSPSVQTQYF
cdr3_nt: TGTGCCAGCAGTTACTCTCCGTCGGTCCAGACTCAGTACTTC

j_call: TRBJ2-7
clone_size: many
d_call: -
v_call: TRBV12-3/TRBV12-4
cdr3_aa: CASSFEGNEQYF
cdr3_nt: TGTGCCAGCAGTTTTGAAGGGAACGAGCAGTACTTC